The rows below give T cell receptor beta chains drawn from one sample of a study of T cell responses to AZD1222 COVID-19 vaccine. Some clones are missing from TCRdb's copy, which holds only in-frame ones; the method was immunoSEQ multiplex PCR. This table has 90,000 or so clones, about 91% appearing once. The specimen was peripheral blood, collected 28 days after the second AZD1222 dose. Receptors originate from an adult who received the AZD1222 COVID-19 vaccine. The CDR3 runs from the conserved cysteine through the conserved F or W. The D gene is left open where the match is weak.

.	TRBV5-4	15	CASSLLGAPYNEQFF
.	TRBV5-6	15	CASSSSVGVWEKLFF
.	TRBV7-9	14	CASSPNLVNTEAFF
TRBD2	TRBV3-1/TRBV3-2	16	CASSQGTSGGAHEQYF
.	TRBV27	14	CASSFRGRGWELFF
.	TRBV4-2	16	CASSQDQGGTYNEQFF
.	TRBV6-5	12	CASRDPNTEAFF
.	TRBV18	14	CASSGTGAGNTIYF
.	TRBV15	16	CATQNRREYYLQPQHF
.	TRBV5-1	14	CASSLRTDTGELFF
TRBD1	TRBV5-6	18	CASSHRNRQGGNNEKLFF
TRBD1	TRBV19	15	CASNTGQGANYGYTF
TRBD1	TRBV6-9	15	CASRFRDRGVYGYTF
TRBD1	TRBV27	16	CASSRRTGASYNEQFF
TRBD1	TRBV19	15	CASSSEGARGTEAFF
.	TRBV6-5	13	CASSSQGNQPQHF
.	TRBV3-1/TRBV3-2	13	CASSHLNTGELFF
TRBD1	TRBV12-3/TRBV12-4	13	CASSWDSNYGYTF
.	TRBV19	16	CASSINRRGAGNTIYF
TRBD2	TRBV25-1	15	CASSNLAGGLNEQFF
.	TRBV5-5	15	CASSPGDQEPDTQYF
.	TRBV13	12	CASSQDNSPLHF
TRBD1	TRBV11-2	15	CASSYTGGDNSPLHF
.	TRBV19	14	CATRKRESSTEAFF
.	TRBV5-1	17	CASSRTSSNGQNTEAFF
.	TRBV7-2	15	CASSTTSGPFSPLHF
.	TRBV15	16	CATSRGVSGGDQPQHF
.	TRBV7-3	15	CASSLTGGTLATQYF
.	TRBV7-9	10	CASTGNTIYF
.	TRBV27	15	CASSHRAATNEKLFF
TRBD2	TRBV7-2	16	CASSPVLGGGSGELFF
.	TRBV3-1/TRBV3-2	16	CASSVGRGGHQETQYF
.	TRBV11-3	13	CASSVGGSIEAFF
.	TRBV7-9	14	CASSFDSSTDTQYF
.	TRBV3-1/TRBV3-2	14	CASRHRAGQETQYF
TRBD1	TRBV24-1	12	CATSDTTGGYTF
.	TRBV7-9	15	CASSPVRSGVGEAFF
TRBD1	TRBV2	15	CASSDDRGSYNEQFF
.	TRBV9	16	CASSGGASSYNSPLHF
TRBD1	TRBV5-1	17	CASSSHALGRGLDGYTF
.	TRBV10-1	13	CASSYTGNQPQHF
TRBD2	TRBV5-4	15	CASSPVGSGINEQYF
.	TRBV5-4	14	CASSLDQGPDTQYF
.	TRBV6-5	16	CASSSGRWLRNSPLHF
TRBD1	TRBV5-6	18	CASSSPFTGTGTNYGYTF
TRBD1	TRBV19	15	CASSEGTAGQGEAFF
.	TRBV7-9	16	CASSSRIFGLDEKLFF
TRBD2	TRBV27	16	CASSLEAGTTYNEQFF
TRBD1	TRBV6-5	15	CASSYDRTGGEKLFF
.	TRBV18	15	CASSPPAGRDTEAFF
.	TRBV3-1/TRBV3-2	16	CASSHLWGPLNHEQFF
.	TRBV19	14	CASSIKAIGNTIYF
.	TRBV3-1/TRBV3-2	15	CASSPQGPVNQPQHF